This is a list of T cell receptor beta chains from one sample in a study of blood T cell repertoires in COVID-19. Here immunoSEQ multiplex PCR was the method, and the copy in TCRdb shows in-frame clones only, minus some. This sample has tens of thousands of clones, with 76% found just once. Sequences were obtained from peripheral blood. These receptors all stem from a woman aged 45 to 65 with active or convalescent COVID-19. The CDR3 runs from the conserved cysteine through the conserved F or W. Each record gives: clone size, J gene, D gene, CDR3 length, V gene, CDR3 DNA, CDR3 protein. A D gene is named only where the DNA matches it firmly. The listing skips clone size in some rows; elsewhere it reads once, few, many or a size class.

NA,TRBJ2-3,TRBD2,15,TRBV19,TGTGCCACGAAGACTAGCGGTTCTAGCACAGATACGCAGTATTTT,CATKTSGSSTDTQYF
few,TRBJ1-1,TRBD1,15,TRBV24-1,TGTGCCACCAGTGATTCGGACGGCAGGGGGACTGAAGCTTTCTTT,CATSDSDGRGTEAFF
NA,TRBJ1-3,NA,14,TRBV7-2,TGTGCCAGCAGCTCAGCCATCTCTGGAAACACCATATATTTT,CASSSAISGNTIYF
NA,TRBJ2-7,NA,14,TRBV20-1,TGCAGTGCTAGTGAAGCGAGCGGTAGGTACGAGCAGTACTTC,CSASEASGRYEQYF
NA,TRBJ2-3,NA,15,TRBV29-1,TGCAGCGTTCGTCCCAGGGAATGGAGCACAGATACGCAGTATTTT,CSVRPREWSTDTQYF
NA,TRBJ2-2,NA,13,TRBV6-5,TGTGCCAGCAGGGAGGACAACACCGGGGAGCTGTTTTTT,CASREDNTGELFF
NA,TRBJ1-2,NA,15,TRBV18,TGTGCCAGCTCACCTTCTTACAGGGCCGACTATGGCTACACCTTC,CASSPSYRADYGYTF
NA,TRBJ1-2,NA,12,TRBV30,TGTGCCTGGAGTGTAGGGGCTGCTGGCTACACCTTC,CAWSVGAAGYTF
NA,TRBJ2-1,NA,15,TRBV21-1,TGTGCCAGCCCTAGGGGCAGGGCGGTCTACAATGAGCAGTTCTTC,CASPRGRAVYNEQFF
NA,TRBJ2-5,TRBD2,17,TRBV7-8,TGTGCCAGCAGCCTATCAGGACTAGCGGGAGCAGTGGAGACCCAGTACTTC,CASSLSGLAGAVETQYF
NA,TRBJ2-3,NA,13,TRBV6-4,TGTGCCAGCAGTGCCCAACAGGGAGATACGCAGTATTTT,CASSAQQGDTQYF
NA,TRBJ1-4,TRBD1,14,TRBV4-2,TGTGCCAGCAGCCCGGACAGGAATAATGAAAAACTGTTTTTT,CASSPDRNNEKLFF
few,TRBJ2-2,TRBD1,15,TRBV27,TGTGCCAGCAGTTTAGGGACAGGGGGCCACGGGGAGCTGTTTTTT,CASSLGTGGHGELFF
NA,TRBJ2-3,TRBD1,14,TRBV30,TGTGCCTGGAGCTGGGACAGGGTAACAGATACGCAGTATTTT,CAWSWDRVTDTQYF
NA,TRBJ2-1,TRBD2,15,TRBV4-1,TGCGCCAGCAGCCCGGGGGGGCTAAGGTACAATGAGCAGTTCTTC,CASSPGGLRYNEQFF
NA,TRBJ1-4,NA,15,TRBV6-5,TGTGCCAGCAGTTCCGCCCGGGCAACTAATGAAAAACTGTTTTTT,CASSSARATNEKLFF
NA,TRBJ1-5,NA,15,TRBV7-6,TGTGCCAGCAGCTGGGAGGGGGGCGCGGGTCAGCCCCAGCATTTT,CASSWEGGAGQPQHF
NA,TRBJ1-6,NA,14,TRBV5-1,TGCGCCAGCAGCTTGGAGGGGAATAATTCACCCCTCCACTTT,CASSLEGNNSPLHF
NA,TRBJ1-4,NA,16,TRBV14,TGTGCCAGCAGCCACGGAGGGTGGCAGGCGAATGAAAAACTGTTTTTT,CASSHGGWQANEKLFF
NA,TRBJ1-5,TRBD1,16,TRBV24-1,TGTGCCACCAGTGACCTGACAGGGGTCCGAAAGCAGCCCCAGCATTTT,CATSDLTGVRKQPQHF
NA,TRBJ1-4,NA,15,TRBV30,TGTGCCTGGAGTGTACGACGGGGGGCTAATGAAAAACTGTTTTTT,CAWSVRRGANEKLFF
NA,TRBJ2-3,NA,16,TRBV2,TGTGCCAGCAGTGGAGGGGCAGGGGTGGGTTCAGATACGCAGTATTTT,CASSGGAGVGSDTQYF
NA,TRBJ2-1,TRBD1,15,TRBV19,TGTGCCGCACAAGACGGACAGGGGGCCTCTCGCGAGCAGTTCTTC,CAAQDGQGASREQFF
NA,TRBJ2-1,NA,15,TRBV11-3,TGTGCCAGCAGCTTAGATCCTGCGACTAGGAATGAGCAGTTCTTC,CASSLDPATRNEQFF
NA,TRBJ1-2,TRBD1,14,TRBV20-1,TGCAGTGCTAGTCCGACAGGGGATACCTATGGCTACACCTTC,CSASPTGDTYGYTF
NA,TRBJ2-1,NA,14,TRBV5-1,TGCGCCAGCAATACCCAGGGGGGCCACAATGAGCAGTTCTTC,CASNTQGGHNEQFF
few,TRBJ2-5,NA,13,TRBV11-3,TGTGCCAGCAGCACCCTTTCGGGGGAGACCCAGTACTTC,CASSTLSGETQYF
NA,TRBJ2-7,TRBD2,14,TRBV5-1,TGCGCCAGCAGCTCCCGGGAGGAGAGGTACGAGCAGTACTTC,CASSSREERYEQYF
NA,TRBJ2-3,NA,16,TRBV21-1,TGTGCCAGCAGCAACCTCGGACAGTCTAGCACAGATACGCAGTATTTT,CASSNLGQSSTDTQYF
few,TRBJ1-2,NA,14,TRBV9,TGTGCCAGCAGCTTAACAGGGAATAACTATGGCTACACCTTC,CASSLTGNNYGYTF
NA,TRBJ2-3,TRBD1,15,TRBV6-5,TGTGCCAGCAGTTACTCGCCGGGACAGGTTGATACGCAGTATTTT,CASSYSPGQVDTQYF
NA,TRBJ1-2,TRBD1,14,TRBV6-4,TGTGCCAGCAGTCGATTGGACAGGGGAGGTGGCTACACCTTC,CASSRLDRGGGYTF
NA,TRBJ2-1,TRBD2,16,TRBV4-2,TGTGCCAGCAGCCCCAGACTAGCTGGATCCTACAATGAGCAGTTCTTC,CASSPRLAGSYNEQFF
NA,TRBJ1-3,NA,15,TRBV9,TGTGCCAGCAGCGTAGCGTCGGGGGCTGGAAACACCATATATTTT,CASSVASGAGNTIYF
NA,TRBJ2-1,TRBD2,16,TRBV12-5,TGTGCTAGTGGCCCAACTAGCGGCATCTCCTACAATGAGCAGTTCTTC,CASGPTSGISYNEQFF
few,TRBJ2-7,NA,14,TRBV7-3,TGTGCCAGCAGCTTAGCGGCAACAGGACACGAGCAGTACTTC,CASSLAATGHEQYF
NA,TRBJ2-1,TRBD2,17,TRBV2,TGTGCCAGCTGGCGGGAGGTCTCCTCATCCTCCTACAATGAGCAGTTCTTC,CASWREVSSSSYNEQFF
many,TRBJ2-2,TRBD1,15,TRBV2,TGTGCCAGCAGCGGGGACAGGGGAGGCACCGGGGAGCTGTTTTTT,CASSGDRGGTGELFF
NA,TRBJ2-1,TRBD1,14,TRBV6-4,TGTGCCAGCAGTGCCGGGACAGGGGACAATGAGCAGTTCTTC,CASSAGTGDNEQFF
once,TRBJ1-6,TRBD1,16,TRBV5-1,TGCGCCAGCAGCTTGGACAGGGGGCCGTGGAATTCACCCCTCCACTTT,CASSLDRGPWNSPLHF
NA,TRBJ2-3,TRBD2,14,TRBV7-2,TGTGCCAGCTTCCTAGCGGGAACCTTGGATACGCAGTATTTT,CASFLAGTLDTQYF
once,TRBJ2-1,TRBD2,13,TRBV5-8,TGTGCCAGCAGCTTGAGACTAGCGGGGTCGCAGTTCTTC,CASSLRLAGSQFF
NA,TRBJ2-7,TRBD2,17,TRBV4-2,TGTGCCAGCAGCCAAGGGTATAGCGGGAGGTCCTCCTACGAGCAGTACTTC,CASSQGYSGRSSYEQYF
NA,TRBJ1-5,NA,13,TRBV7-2,TGTGCCAGCAGCTTACAGGGCAATCAGCCCCAGCATTTT,CASSLQGNQPQHF
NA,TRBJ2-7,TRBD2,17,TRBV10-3,TGTGCCCCGGTGGGCGGGAGGGCCCACTCTCCTGTCTACGAGCAGTACTTC,CAPVGGRAHSPVYEQYF
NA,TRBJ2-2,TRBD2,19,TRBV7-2,TGTGCCAGCAGCCCCAGATCACTAGCGGGAGGGCCGCGAACCGGGGAGCTGTTTTTT,CASSPRSLAGGPRTGELFF
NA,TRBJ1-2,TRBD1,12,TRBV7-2,TGTGCCAGCAGCTCCCACAGGGGCGGCTACACCTTC,CASSSHRGGYTF
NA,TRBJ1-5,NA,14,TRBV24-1,TGTGCCACCAGTGATTCAGGGGTCTGGCAGCCCCAGCATTTT,CATSDSGVWQPQHF
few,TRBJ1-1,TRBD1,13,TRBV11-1,TGTGCCAGCAGCTCGACAGGGATCACTGAAGCTTTCTTT,CASSSTGITEAFF
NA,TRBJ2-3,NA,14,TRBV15,TGTGCCACCAGAGATGGACAGAATTGGTGGACGCAGTATTTT,CATRDGQNWWTQYF
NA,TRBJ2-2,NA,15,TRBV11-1,TGTGCCAGCAGACGACAGAACTCTGGGACCGGGGAGCTGTTTTTT,CASRRQNSGTGELFF
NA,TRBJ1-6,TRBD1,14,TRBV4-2,TGTGCCAGCAGGACCGGGACAGGGGAATCACCCCTCCACTTT,CASRTGTGESPLHF
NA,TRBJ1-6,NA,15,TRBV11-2,TGTGCCAGCAGTTTAGGGACACTATATAATTCACCCCTCCACTTT,CASSLGTLYNSPLHF
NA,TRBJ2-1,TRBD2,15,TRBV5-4,TGTGCCAGCAGCCCGAGGACTAGCGGGAACAATGAGCAGTTCTTC,CASSPRTSGNNEQFF
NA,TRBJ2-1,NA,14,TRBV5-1,TGCGCCAGCAGCTTGGGCCTTCCCGCGAATGAGCAGTTCTTC,CASSLGLPANEQFF
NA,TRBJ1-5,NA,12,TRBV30,TGTGCCTGGAGACGCGGGGGTCAGCCCCAGCATTTT,CAWRRGGQPQHF
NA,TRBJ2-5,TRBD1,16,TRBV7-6,TGTGCCAGCAGCGCAGGCGGGACAGGGGGCTTCGAGACCCAGTACTTC,CASSAGGTGGFETQYF
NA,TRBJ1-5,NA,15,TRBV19,TGTGCCAGTAGTATAGGGGCAGGGGTCAATCAGCCCCAGCATTTT,CASSIGAGVNQPQHF
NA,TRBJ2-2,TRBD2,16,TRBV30,TGTGCCTGGAACGGGGTAGCGGGGGCGAACACCGGGGAGCTGTTTTTT,CAWNGVAGANTGELFF
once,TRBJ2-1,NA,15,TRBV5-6,TGTGCCAGCAGCTTATTAACATACTCCTACAATGAGCAGTTCTTC,CASSLLTYSYNEQFF